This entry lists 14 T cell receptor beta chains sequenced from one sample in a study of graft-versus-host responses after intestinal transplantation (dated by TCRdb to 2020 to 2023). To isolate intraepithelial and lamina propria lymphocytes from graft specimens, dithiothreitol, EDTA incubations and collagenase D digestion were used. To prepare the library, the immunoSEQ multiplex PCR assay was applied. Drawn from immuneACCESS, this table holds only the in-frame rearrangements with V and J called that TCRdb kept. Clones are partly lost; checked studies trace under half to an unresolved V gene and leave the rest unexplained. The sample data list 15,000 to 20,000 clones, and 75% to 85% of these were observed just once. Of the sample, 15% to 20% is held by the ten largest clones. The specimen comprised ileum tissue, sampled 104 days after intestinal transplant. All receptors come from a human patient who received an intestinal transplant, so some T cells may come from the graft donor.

The CDR3 coding sequence is TGTGCCAGCAGTGTAGGGGCCCCAGCCACAGCAACTAATGAAAAACTGTTTTTT. It translates to CASSVGAPATATNEKLFF. The J gene is TRBJ1-4, the V gene TRBV25-1; D possibly corresponds to TRBD1 (5 bases). Germline CDR1 is MGHDK and CDR2 is SYGVNS. The CDR3 spans 18 residues. Between the trimmed V and J ends, which lost 4 bases and 0 bases, there was a span of 18 bases. Using reference TRBV25-1 and TRBJ1-4 for the parts outside the CDR3, the full variable domain is EADIYQTPRYLVIGTGKKITLECSQTMGHDKMYWYQQDPGMELHLIHYSYGVNSTEKGDLSSESTVSRIRTEHFPLTLESARPSHTSQYLCASSVGAPATATNEKLFFGSGTQLSVL.

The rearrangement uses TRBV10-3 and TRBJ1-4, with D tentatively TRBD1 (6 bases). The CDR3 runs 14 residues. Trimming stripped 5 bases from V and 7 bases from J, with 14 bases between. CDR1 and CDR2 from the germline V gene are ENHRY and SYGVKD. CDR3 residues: CAISSGGRSEKLFF. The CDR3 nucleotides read TGTGCCATCAGTTCCGGGGGCCGTAGTGAAAAACTGTTTTTT.

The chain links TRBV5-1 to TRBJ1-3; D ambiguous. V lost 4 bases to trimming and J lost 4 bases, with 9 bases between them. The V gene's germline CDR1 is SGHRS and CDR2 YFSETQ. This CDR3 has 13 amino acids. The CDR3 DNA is TGCGCCAGCAGCCTACGGACGGGAAACACCATATATTTT. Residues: CASSLRTGNTIYF.

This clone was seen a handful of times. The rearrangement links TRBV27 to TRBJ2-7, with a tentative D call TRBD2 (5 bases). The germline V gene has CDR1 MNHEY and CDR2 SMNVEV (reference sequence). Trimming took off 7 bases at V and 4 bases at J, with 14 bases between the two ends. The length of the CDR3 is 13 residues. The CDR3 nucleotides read TGTGCCAGCAAAGGCAAGGGCGGGTACGAGCAGTACTTC. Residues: CASKGKGGYEQYF.

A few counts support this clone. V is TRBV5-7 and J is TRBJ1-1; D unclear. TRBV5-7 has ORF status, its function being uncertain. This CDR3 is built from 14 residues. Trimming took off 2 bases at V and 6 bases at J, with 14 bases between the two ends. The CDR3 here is CASSLDGRRAEAFF. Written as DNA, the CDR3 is TGTGCCAGCAGCTTAGACGGGCGGAGGGCTGAAGCTTTCTTT.

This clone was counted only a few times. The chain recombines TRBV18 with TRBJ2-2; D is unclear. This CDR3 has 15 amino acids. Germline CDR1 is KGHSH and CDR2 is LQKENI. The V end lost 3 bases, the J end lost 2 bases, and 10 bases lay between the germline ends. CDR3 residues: CASSPLQHNTGELFF. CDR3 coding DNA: TGTGCCAGCTCACCCTTGCAACATAACACCGGGGAGCTGTTTTTT.

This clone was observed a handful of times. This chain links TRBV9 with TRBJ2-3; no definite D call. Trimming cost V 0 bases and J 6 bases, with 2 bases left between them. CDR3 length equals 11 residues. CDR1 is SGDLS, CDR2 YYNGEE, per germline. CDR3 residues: CASSVDDTQYF. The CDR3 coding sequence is TGTGCCAGCAGCGTAGATGATACGCAGTATTTT.

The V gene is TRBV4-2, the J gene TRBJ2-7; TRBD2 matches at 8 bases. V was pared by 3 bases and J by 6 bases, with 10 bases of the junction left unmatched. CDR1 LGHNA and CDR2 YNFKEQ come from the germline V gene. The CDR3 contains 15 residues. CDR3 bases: TGTGCCAGCAGCCAGGCCTGGACTAGCAGTGGCGAGCAGTACTTC. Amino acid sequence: CASSQAWTSSGEQYF.

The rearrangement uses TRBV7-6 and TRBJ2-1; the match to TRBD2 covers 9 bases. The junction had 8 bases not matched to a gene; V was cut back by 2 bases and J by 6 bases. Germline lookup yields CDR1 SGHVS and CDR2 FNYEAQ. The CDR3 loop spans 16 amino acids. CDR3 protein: CASSLFVAGEGNEQFF. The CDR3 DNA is TGTGCCAGCAGCTTATTCGTAGCGGGAGAAGGCAATGAGCAGTTCTTC.

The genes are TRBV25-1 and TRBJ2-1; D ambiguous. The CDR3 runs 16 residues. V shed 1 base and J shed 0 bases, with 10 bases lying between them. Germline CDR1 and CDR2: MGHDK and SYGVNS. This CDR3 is CASSEFSWPSYNEQFF. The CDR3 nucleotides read TGTGCCAGCAGTGAATTTTCTTGGCCCTCCTACAATGAGCAGTTCTTC.

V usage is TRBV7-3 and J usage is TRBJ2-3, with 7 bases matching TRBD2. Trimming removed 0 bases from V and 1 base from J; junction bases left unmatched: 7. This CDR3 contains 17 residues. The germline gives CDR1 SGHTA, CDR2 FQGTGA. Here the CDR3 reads CASSLTNGGRGTDTQYF. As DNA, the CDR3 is TGTGCCAGCAGCTTAACTAACGGCGGGAGAGGCACAGATACGCAGTATTTT.

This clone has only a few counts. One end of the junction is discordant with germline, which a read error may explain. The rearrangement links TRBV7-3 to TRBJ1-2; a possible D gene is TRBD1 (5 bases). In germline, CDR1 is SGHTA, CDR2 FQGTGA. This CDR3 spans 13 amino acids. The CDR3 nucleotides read TGTGCCAGCGGATTTCGAGGGGCGCGCGCATTATTATTC. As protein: CASGFRGARALLF. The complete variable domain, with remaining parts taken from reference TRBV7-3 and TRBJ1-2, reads GAGVSQTPSNKVTEKGKYVELRCDPISGHTALYWYRQSLGQGPEFLIYFQGTGAADDSGLPNDRFFAVRPEGSVSTLKIQRTERGDSAVYLCASGFRGARALLFGSGTRLTVV.

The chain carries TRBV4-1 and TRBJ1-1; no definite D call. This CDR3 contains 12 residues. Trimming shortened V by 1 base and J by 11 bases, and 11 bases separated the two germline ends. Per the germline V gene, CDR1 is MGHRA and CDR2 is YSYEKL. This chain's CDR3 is CASSQGVSRAFF. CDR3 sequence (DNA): TGCGCCAGCAGCCAAGGGGTTTCTCGGGCTTTCTTT.

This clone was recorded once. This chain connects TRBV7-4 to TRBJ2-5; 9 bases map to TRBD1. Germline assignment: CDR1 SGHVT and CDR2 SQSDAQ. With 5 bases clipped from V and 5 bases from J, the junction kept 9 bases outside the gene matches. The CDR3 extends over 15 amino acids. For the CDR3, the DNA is TGTGCCAGCAGCCCTTTCACAGGGGGCGCGGAGACCCAGTACTTC. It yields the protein CASSPFTGGAETQYF.